The 2 T cell receptor beta chains reported below all come from one sample, sequenced in a study of response to subunit inactivated influenza vaccine. TCRdb independently ran MiXCR on the RT-PCR reads; one entry per CDR3 protein. The sample contains 400,000 to 650,000 distinct CDR3 sequences, approximately 6.9% of which appear only once. The starting material was PBMCs from blood, obtained around 2 years after vaccination. The source is a man aged 45 to 70 who received an inactivated influenza vaccine.

Many counts were recorded for this clonotype. The chain links TRBV4-1 to TRBJ1-5, with no clear D. Deletions cut 0 bases from V and 6 bases from J, with 12 bases between. Germline V gene data show CDR1 as MGHRA and CDR2 as YSYEKL. The CDR3 length is 15 residues. CDR3: CASSQDGWEGQPQHF. Here the CDR3 DNA reads TGCGCCAGCAGCCAAGACGGCTGGGAGGGTCAGCCCCAGCATTTT.

This clonotype was seen at least ten times. The rearrangement links TRBV3-1 to TRBJ2-5, with 7 bases that match TRBD1. CDR1 LGHDT and CDR2 YNNKEL come from the germline V gene (reference sequence). The CDR3 sequence is 13 residues long. V dropped 4 bases and J dropped 4; count of bases not matched to a gene: 3. The CDR3 sequence: CASSRTGPETQYF. In nucleotides, the CDR3 is TGTGCCAGCAGCCGGACAGGTCCAGAGACCCAGTACTTC.